Listed below are T cell receptor beta chains from one sample, sequenced in a study of blood T cell repertoires in COVID-19. Generated by immunoSEQ multiplex PCR, the TCRdb table keeps only in-frame clones and is missing some. The sample contains around 250,000 clones, approximately 90% of which appear only once. The sample consisted of PBMCs or T cells enriched from blood (not recorded which). Receptors were obtained from a man aged 45-65 years who had been exposed to COVID-19. The CDR3 runs from the conserved cysteine through the conserved F or W. Each record gives: V gene, clone size, CDR3 protein. Size is omitted from some rows. Given values are once, few, many or a class for expanded clones.

v_gene: TRBV5-1
abundance: NA
CDR3aa: CASTPGQNYGYTF

v_gene: TRBV5-1
abundance: NA
CDR3aa: CASSAGQASTDTQYF

v_gene: TRBV2
abundance: once
CDR3aa: CASGTGVSTEAFF

v_gene: TRBV6-1
abundance: NA
CDR3aa: CASRLPSRRGELFF

v_gene: TRBV7-9
abundance: NA
CDR3aa: CASSQAYPPTGGYGYTF

v_gene: TRBV25-1
abundance: NA
CDR3aa: CASSEPGGELFF

v_gene: TRBV24-1
abundance: NA
CDR3aa: CATSDIPSGGVNIQYF

v_gene: TRBV27
abundance: NA
CDR3aa: CASSLLPGQGGTEAFF

v_gene: TRBV7-3
abundance: NA
CDR3aa: CASSLSRTDTQYF

v_gene: TRBV5-1
abundance: NA
CDR3aa: CASSAGQGSFNEKLFF

v_gene: TRBV2
abundance: NA
CDR3aa: CASRLGQYSNQPQHF

v_gene: TRBV9
abundance: NA
CDR3aa: CASSAGTGYQPQHF

v_gene: TRBV19
abundance: NA
CDR3aa: CASRLSSGSETQYF

v_gene: TRBV6-4
abundance: NA
CDR3aa: CASSDRSITRDRWTYGYTF

v_gene: TRBV5-1
abundance: NA
CDR3aa: CASSPAGSNQPQHF

v_gene: TRBV9
abundance: NA
CDR3aa: CASSVEGQGSADTQYF

v_gene: TRBV7-9
abundance: NA
CDR3aa: CASSPGRGIYGYTF

v_gene: TRBV11-2
abundance: NA
CDR3aa: CASSLAEMYEQYF

v_gene: TRBV28
abundance: NA
CDR3aa: CASGSPGDPSGNTIYF

v_gene: TRBV28
abundance: NA
CDR3aa: CASSYRDRRGDEQFF

v_gene: TRBV10-3
abundance: NA
CDR3aa: CAISESYSYGYTF

v_gene: TRBV29-1
abundance: NA
CDR3aa: CSVEDWRTRETQYF

v_gene: TRBV3-1/TRBV3-2
abundance: NA
CDR3aa: CASSQGELRGSPLHF

v_gene: TRBV2
abundance: NA
CDR3aa: CASSAAGGDSGANVLTF

v_gene: TRBV10-3
abundance: NA
CDR3aa: CAISDGINYGYTF

v_gene: TRBV7-8
abundance: NA
CDR3aa: CASSLEPGSGNTIYF

v_gene: TRBV19
abundance: NA
CDR3aa: CATGRGTGTYEQYF

v_gene: TRBV6-1
abundance: NA
CDR3aa: CASSELLGGVTDTQYF

v_gene: TRBV6-2/TRBV6-3
abundance: NA
CDR3aa: CASSLQGTNTEAFF

v_gene: TRBV11-1
abundance: few
CDR3aa: CASSSNYGGTGELFF

v_gene: TRBV2
abundance: few
CDR3aa: CASSEGAGKQPQHF

v_gene: TRBV12-3/TRBV12-4
abundance: NA
CDR3aa: CASSTTGIYGYTF

v_gene: TRBV11-1
abundance: NA
CDR3aa: CASSPRAKGEAFF

v_gene: TRBV3-1/TRBV3-2
abundance: NA
CDR3aa: CASSPKQGIGEKLFF

v_gene: TRBV7-3
abundance: NA
CDR3aa: CASSLSASSSYNEQFF

v_gene: TRBV25-1
abundance: NA
CDR3aa: CASSARQFDGNTIYF

v_gene: TRBV5-1
abundance: once
CDR3aa: CASSQGLPATNEKLFF

v_gene: TRBV28
abundance: NA
CDR3aa: CASTRGGAWLVGNEQFF

v_gene: TRBV2
abundance: few
CDR3aa: CASRTGYQPQHF

v_gene: TRBV5-4
abundance: NA
CDR3aa: CASSLVSENTEAFF

v_gene: TRBV27
abundance: NA
CDR3aa: CASSLFGGEAYEQYF

v_gene: TRBV7-3
abundance: NA
CDR3aa: CASSSTGLAVGELFF

v_gene: TRBV30
abundance: NA
CDR3aa: CAWSRKTGLGDTEAFF

v_gene: TRBV28
abundance: NA
CDR3aa: CASSLLRSWDYGYTF

v_gene: TRBV6-1
abundance: NA
CDR3aa: CASSEARGLGDQPQHF

v_gene: TRBV10-3
abundance: NA
CDR3aa: CAISFGTGFGTQYF

v_gene: TRBV7-9
abundance: NA
CDR3aa: CASSLDLFSSYNSPLHF

v_gene: TRBV10-3
abundance: NA
CDR3aa: CAISEAGYQPQHF